This note documents a single TCR beta chain sequence. CDR1 and CDR2 from the germline V gene are SQVTM and ANQGSEA. This CDR3 contains 15 residues. The junction had 11 bases not matched to a gene; V was cut back by 6 bases and J by 4 bases. Treatment denoted: preoperative locoregional IRX-2 cytokine immunotherapy. The sample comes from a study of preoperative IRX-2 immunotherapy in early breast cancer. This table comes from immunoSEQ multiplex PCR, and its TCRdb copy is limited to in-frame clones, with some not included. Of around 24,000 clones detected, around 80% appear once; the ten largest clones hold 6.8%.

The chain joins TRBV29-1 to TRBJ2-3; 9 positions match TRBD1. The receptor was derived from a human donor with breast cancer. Sequenced material: lymph node tissue, taken after IRX-2 immunotherapy. The CDR3 is CSVPQQGAFADTQYF. The DNA of the CDR3 is TGCAGCGTCCCTCAACAGGGGGCGTTCGCAGATACGCAGTATTTT.